The 20 T cell receptor beta chains listed next were all sequenced from one sample in a study of T-cell reconstitution after alpha-beta-depleted transplantation in children. This sample's TCRbeta library carried unique molecular identifier barcodes. TCRdb passed the PCR reads through MiXCR, listing each CDR3 protein once. The profile shows about 260,000 distinct CDR3 sequences, roughly 7.7% of them singletons. The specimen was PBMCs, mostly from graft donor cells, collected 180 days after TCRalphabeta/CD19-depleted stem cell transplant. The receptor source for this set is a male patient under 18 who had a stem cell transplant for acute lymphoblastic leukemia, so the T cells may come from the graft donor.

This clonotype was observed many times. The chain links TRBV7-9 to TRBJ2-5; D unclear. The germline V and J ends were trimmed by 2 bases and 5 bases, with 15 bases remaining between them. The CDR3 contains 15 residues. Per the germline V gene, CDR1 is SEHNR and CDR2 is FQNEAQ (reference sequence). CDR3 sequence: CASSLPTGRAETQYF. The CDR3 region has the DNA TGTGCCAGCAGCTTACCTACCGGACGAGCGGAGACCCAGTACTTC.

The V gene is TRBV5-5, the J gene TRBJ2-7, with TRBD1 matching 8 bases. The CDR3 is 15 residues long. With V trimmed by 0 bases and J by 2 bases, 4 bases remained unmatched. CDR1 and CDR2 (germline): SGHKS, YYEKEE (reference sequence). Here the CDR3 reads CASSLDWTGTYEQYF. In nucleotides, the CDR3 is TGTGCCAGCAGCTTGGATTGGACAGGGACCTACGAGCAGTACTTC.

The chain uses TRBV19 and TRBJ2-1; D is ambiguous. V lost 3 bases and J 8 bases, leaving 14 bases between the germline ends. The V gene's germline CDR1 is LNHDA and CDR2 SQIVND (reference sequence). The CDR3 contains 14 residues. Written as DNA, the CDR3 is TGTGCCAGTAGTATTCCTCCTAAACCCTATGAGCAGTTCTTC. It is translated as CASSIPPKPYEQFF. Variable domain in full (rest from reference TRBV19 and TRBJ2-1): DGGITQSPKYLFRKEGQNVTLSCEQNLNHDAMYWYRQDPGQGLRLIYYSQIVNDFQKGDIAEGYSVSREKKESFPLTVTSAQKNPTAFYLCASSIPPKPYEQFFGPGTRLTVL.

With respect to this clonotype: Just one base apart from a much larger clone, this may be a read error. The chain combines TRBV20-1 with TRBJ1-2; weak D call: TRBD1 (5 bases). The V end lost 4 bases, the J end lost 12 bases, and 12 bases lay between the germline ends. Germline V gives CDR1 DFQATT, CDR2 SNEGSKA (reference sequence). CDR3 length: 10 amino acids. CDR3 sequence (DNA): TGCAGTGCTACAGGGCAGTTCGACACCTTC. This translates into CSATGQFDTF.

This clonotype was recorded at least ten times. V usage is TRBV4-2 and J usage is TRBJ2-7; 7 bases are shared with TRBD1. The J segment lost 4 bases and the V segment lost 3 bases, leaving 12 bases of the junction unmatched. The V gene's germline CDR1 is LGHNA and CDR2 YNFKEQ. The CDR3 loop spans 16 amino acids. CDR3 nucleotide sequence: TGTGCCAGCAGCCAGGGGCGCCCGGGACAGCCATACGAGCAGTACTTC. Protein product: CASSQGRPGQPYEQYF.

By proportion, this clonotype is medium-sized. This chain joins TRBV12-3 or TRBV12-4 and TRBJ1-1, with D perhaps matching TRBD1 (6 bases). This CDR3 has 19 amino acids. Trimming stripped 3 bases from V and 0 bases from J, with 23 bases between. CDR3 in amino acids: CASSFVRDKLPLLNTEAFF. CDR3 coding DNA: TGTGCCAGCAGTTTCGTCCGGGACAAGTTACCCCTCCTGAACACTGAAGCTTTCTTT.

This clonotype showed up many times. This may be a read error: a much more frequent sequence differs by one nucleotide. The genes are TRBV7-9 and TRBJ2-3; the match to TRBD1 covers 8 bases. CDR1 SEHNR and CDR2 FQNEAQ come from the germline V gene (reference sequence). This CDR3 is 15 amino acids long. The DNA for the CDR3 is TGTGCCGGCAGCTTAGCCAGGGGGCGCACAGATACGCAGTATTTT. Residues: CAGSLARGRTDTQYF.

The sample holds many counts of this clonotype. The chain combines TRBV6-1 with TRBJ2-3; D remains unclear. V was shortened by 4 bases and J by 4 bases, with 12 bases between the two germline ends. Per the germline V gene, CDR1 is MNHNS and CDR2 is SASEGT. CDR3 length equals 14 residues. CDR3: CASSGLWTADTQYF. In DNA, the CDR3 is TGTGCCAGCAGTGGGCTTTGGACGGCAGATACGCAGTATTTT.

This clonotype was observed many times. The chain's CDR3 is CASSLAGVGSYGYTF. As DNA, the CDR3 is TGTGCCAGCAGTTTGGCAGGGGTAGGGTCCTATGGCTACACCTTC. V is TRBV12-3 or TRBV12-4 and J is TRBJ1-2, with D tentatively TRBD1 (6 bases). This CDR3 comprises 15 residues. V shed 3 bases and J shed 4 bases, with 15 bases lying between them.

Many counts were recorded for this clonotype. V and J are TRBV28 and TRBJ1-3; D not certain. V was pared by 7 bases and J by 9 bases, with 7 bases between. The CDR3 is made up of 10 amino acids. The germline CDR1 and CDR2 sequences are MDHEN and SYDVKM. The CDR3, as DNA: TGTGCCAGCAACGGAGGCACCATATATTTT. It yields the protein CASNGGTIYF.

This clonotype showed up many times. The CDR3 DNA sequence: TGTGCCATCAGTGAGTCACCCGTGGGCAAAAACATTCAGTACTTC. Its protein product is CAISESPVGKNIQYF. The chain combines TRBV10-3 with TRBJ2-4; D uncertain. CDR1 and CDR2 from the germline V gene are ENHRY and SYGVKD. This CDR3 has 15 residues. Trimming removed 0 bases from V and 3 bases from J, with 9 bases in between.

This clonotype was seen many times. The chain carries TRBV6-5 and TRBJ2-3; no clear D gene. CDR1 MNHEY and CDR2 SVGAGI come from the germline V gene. Trimming pared 2 bases from V and 1 base from J, leaving 7 bases between. This CDR3 contains 14 residues. The CDR3 DNA reads as TGTGCCAGCAGTTACGGGGTTCGCACAGATACGCAGTATTTT. Residues: CASSYGVRTDTQYF.

At least ten counts were recorded for this clonotype. The V gene is TRBV28, the J gene TRBJ1-1, with TRBD1 matching over 8 bases. The J segment lost 10 bases and the V segment lost 7 bases, leaving 5 bases of the junction unmatched. This CDR3 contains 11 residues. CDR1 and CDR2 from the germline V gene are MDHEN and SYDVKM. DNA for the CDR3: TGTGCCAGCATCAAGACAGGGGCAGCTTTCTTT. It is translated as CASIKTGAAFF.

This clonotype was seen repeatedly, ten times or more. The rearrangement joins TRBV28 to TRBJ2-5; D is possibly TRBD1 (6 bases). CDR1 MDHEN and CDR2 SYDVKM come from the germline V gene. Between the trimmed V and J ends, which lost 6 bases and 7 bases, there was a span of 18 bases. CDR3 length: 14 amino acids. CDR3 sequence reads: CASSGQYLRGTQYF. The CDR3 DNA follows: TGTGCCAGCAGCGGACAGTATCTAAGAGGGACCCAGTACTTC.

This clonotype was counted at least ten times. The J gene is TRBJ1-4, the V gene TRBV3-1; D might be TRBD1 (5 bases). Trimming pared 4 bases from V and 5 bases from J, leaving 14 bases between. CDR1 is LGHDT and CDR2 is YNNKEL in the germline V gene (reference sequence). This CDR3 comprises 15 residues. The CDR3 bases are TGTGCCAGCAGCCCTTACTGGGGGGACAATGAAAAACTGTTTTTT. It is translated as CASSPYWGDNEKLFF. The complete variable domain, with remaining parts taken from reference TRBV3-1 and TRBJ1-4, reads DTAVSQTPKYLVTQMGNDKSIKCEQNLGHDTMYWYKQDSKKFLKIMFSYNNKELIINETVPNRFSPKSPDKAHLNLHINSLELGDSAVYFCASSPYWGDNEKLFFGSGTQLSVL.

On this clonotype itself: It may be a read error: a sequence one base away is much more abundant. The rearrangement joins TRBV6-5 to TRBJ1-4, with D maybe TRBD1 (5 bases). From germline, CDR1 is MNHEY and CDR2 SVGAGI. The CDR3 consists of 14 residues. Trimming cost V 6 bases and J 10 bases, with 18 bases left between them. CDR3 nucleotides: TGTGCCAGCAGCTATTCGGGGGTTCGGGTAAAACTGTTTTTT. This translates into CASSYSGVRVKLFF.

In its sample, this clonotype was seen a few times. This chain joins TRBV20-1 and TRBJ2-3; no reliable D call. This CDR3 has 12 residues. Trimming took off 0 bases at V and 5 bases at J, with 6 bases between the two ends. Germline CDR1 DFQATT, CDR2 SNEGSKA (reference sequence). The CDR3 DNA reads TGCAGTGCTAGAGACTTTGAAGATACGCAGTATTTT. Residues: CSARDFEDTQYF.

There are a few counts of this clonotype. The J gene is TRBJ2-5, the V gene TRBV10-3; perhaps TRBD1 as D (5 bases). The CDR3 has 14 amino acids. Trimming removed 4 bases at V and 5 bases at J, with 14 bases between. The V gene's germline CDR1 is ENHRY and CDR2 SYGVKD. The CDR3 nucleotides are TGTGCCATCAGTGCCACCCCAAGGGGTGAGACCCAGTACTTC. Amino acid sequence: CAISATPRGETQYF.

This clonotype was observed at least ten times. This CDR3 is CASSVDPLTGIGTEAFF. For the CDR3, the DNA is TGTGCCAGCAGCGTAGACCCCCTGACAGGGATCGGCACTGAAGCTTTCTTT. The V call is TRBV9, the J call TRBJ1-1; 7 bases are shared with TRBD1. The ends lost 0 bases at V and 4 bases at J; junction bases unmatched: 12. The CDR3 consists of 17 residues. The V gene's germline CDR1 is SGDLS and CDR2 YYNGEE.

V usage is TRBV29-1 and J usage is TRBJ2-7; tentatively, D is TRBD1 (6 bases). The CDR3 is made up of 11 amino acids. Germline assignment: CDR1 SQVTM and CDR2 ANQGSEA. Trimming left V 6 bases short and J 3 bases short, with 9 bases between. DNA for the CDR3: TGCAGCGTCAGGGGCGACTACGAGCAGTACGTC. Translated: CSVRGDYEQYV.